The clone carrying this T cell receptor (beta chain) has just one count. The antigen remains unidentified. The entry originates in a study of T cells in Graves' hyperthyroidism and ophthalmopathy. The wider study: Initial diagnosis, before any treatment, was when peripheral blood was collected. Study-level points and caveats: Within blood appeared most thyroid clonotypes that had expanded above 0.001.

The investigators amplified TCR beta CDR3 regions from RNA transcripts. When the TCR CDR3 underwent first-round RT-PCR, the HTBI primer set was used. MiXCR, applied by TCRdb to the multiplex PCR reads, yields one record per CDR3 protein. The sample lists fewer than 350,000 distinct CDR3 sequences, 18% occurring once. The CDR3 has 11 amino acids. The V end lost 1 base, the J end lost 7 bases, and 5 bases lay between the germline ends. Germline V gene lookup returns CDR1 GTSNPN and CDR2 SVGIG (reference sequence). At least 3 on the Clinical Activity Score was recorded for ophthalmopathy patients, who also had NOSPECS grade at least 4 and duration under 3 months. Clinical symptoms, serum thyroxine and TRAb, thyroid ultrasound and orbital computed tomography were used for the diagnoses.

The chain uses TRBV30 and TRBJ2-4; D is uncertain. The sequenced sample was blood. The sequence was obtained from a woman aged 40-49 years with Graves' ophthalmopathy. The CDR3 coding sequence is TGTGCCTGGAGTGGATTTAACATTCAGTACTTC. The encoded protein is CAWSGFNIQYF.